This T cell receptor (beta chain) was observed in a study of PD-1 blockade in classical Hodgkin lymphoma. Study findings and constraints: Researchers reported that CD4+ TCR diversity, though not CD8+, rose significantly by C4D1. Before treatment, complete responders showed about the same diversity as newly diagnosed patients. Lower baseline TCR diversity was reported for newly diagnosed patients than for healthy donors.

Patients all relapsed after autologous stem cell transplantation, and there was variation in brentuximab vedotin exposure. Produced via immunoSEQ multiplex PCR; TCRdb's table is partial and in-frame only. Of 20,000 to 25,000 clones listed, over 65% are singletons. To note about this clone: What it binds is unknown.

Germline V gene lookup returns CDR1 KGHSH and CDR2 LQKENI. The J segment lost 1 base and the V segment lost 3 bases, leaving 5 bases of the junction unmatched. This CDR3 is built from 15 residues. The chain links TRBV18 to TRBJ1-2; 7 bases align to TRBD1. Sequenced here: peripheral blood mononuclear cells (PBMCs), sampled at baseline. This receptor was obtained from a human donor with classical Hodgkin lymphoma. The CDR3 reads CASSPPGQLNYGYTF. CDR3 in DNA: TGTGCCAGCTCACCTCCGGGACAGCTTAACTATGGCTACACCTTC.